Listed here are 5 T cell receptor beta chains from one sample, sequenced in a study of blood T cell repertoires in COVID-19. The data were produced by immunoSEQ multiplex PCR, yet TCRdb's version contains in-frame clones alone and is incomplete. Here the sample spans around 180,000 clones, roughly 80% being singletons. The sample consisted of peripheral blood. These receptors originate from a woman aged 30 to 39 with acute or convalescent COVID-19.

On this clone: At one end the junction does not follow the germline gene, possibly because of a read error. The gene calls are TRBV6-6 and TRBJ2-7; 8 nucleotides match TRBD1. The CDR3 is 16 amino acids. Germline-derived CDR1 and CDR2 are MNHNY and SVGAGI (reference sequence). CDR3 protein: CASSYGAGQVSFEQYF. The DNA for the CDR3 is TGTGCCAGCAGTTACGGGGCGGGACAGGTCTCCTTCGAGCAGTACTTC.

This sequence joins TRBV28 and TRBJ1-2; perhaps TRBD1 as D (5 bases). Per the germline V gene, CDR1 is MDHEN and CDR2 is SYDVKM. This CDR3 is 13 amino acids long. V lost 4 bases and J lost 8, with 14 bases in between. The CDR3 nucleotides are TGTGCCAGCAGTTCTTTGGACACACAGGGCTACACCTTC. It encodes CASSSLDTQGYTF.

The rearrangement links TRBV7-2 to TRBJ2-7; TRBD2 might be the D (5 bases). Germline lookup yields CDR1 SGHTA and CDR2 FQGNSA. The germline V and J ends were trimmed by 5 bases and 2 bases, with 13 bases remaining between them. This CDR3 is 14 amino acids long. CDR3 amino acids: CASSPIATTYEQYF. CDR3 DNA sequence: TGTGCCAGCAGCCCCATAGCGACTACCTACGAGCAGTACTTC.

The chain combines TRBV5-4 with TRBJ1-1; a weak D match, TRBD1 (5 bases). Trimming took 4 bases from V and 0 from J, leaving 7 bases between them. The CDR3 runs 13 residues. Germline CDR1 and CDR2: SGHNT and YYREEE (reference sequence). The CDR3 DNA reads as TGTGCCAGCAGCAAGGACATGAACACTGAAGCTTTCTTT. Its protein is CASSKDMNTEAFF.

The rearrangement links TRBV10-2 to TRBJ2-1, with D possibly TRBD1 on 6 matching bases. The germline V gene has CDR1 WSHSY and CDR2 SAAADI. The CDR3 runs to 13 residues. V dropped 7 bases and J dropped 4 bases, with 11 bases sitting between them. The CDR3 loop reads CASTHTGYNEQFF. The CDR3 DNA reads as TGCGCCAGCACTCACACAGGGTACAATGAGCAGTTCTTC.